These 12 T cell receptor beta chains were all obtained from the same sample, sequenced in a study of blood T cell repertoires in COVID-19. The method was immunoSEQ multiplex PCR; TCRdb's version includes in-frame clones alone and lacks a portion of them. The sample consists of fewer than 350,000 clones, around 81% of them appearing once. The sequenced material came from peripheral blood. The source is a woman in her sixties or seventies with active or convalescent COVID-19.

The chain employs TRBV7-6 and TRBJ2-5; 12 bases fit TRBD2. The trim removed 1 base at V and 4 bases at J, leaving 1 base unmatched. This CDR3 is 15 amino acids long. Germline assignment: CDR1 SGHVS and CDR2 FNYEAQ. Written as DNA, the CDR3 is TGTGCCAGCAGCTTAGGACTAGCGGGGGTAGAGACCCAGTACTTC. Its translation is CASSLGLAGVETQYF.

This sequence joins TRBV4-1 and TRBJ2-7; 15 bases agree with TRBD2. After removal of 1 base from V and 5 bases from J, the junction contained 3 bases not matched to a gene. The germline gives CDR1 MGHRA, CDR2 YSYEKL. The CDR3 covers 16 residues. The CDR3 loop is CASSQGTSGGVNEQYF. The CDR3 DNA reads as TGCGCCAGCAGCCAAGGGACTAGCGGGGGGGTCAACGAGCAGTACTTC.

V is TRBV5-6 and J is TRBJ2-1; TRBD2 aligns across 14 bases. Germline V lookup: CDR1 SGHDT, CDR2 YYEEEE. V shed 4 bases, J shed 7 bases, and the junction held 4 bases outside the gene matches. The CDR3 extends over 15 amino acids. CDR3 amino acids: CASSRTSGGRNEQFF. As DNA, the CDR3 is TGTGCCAGCAGCAGGACTAGCGGGGGGCGTAATGAGCAGTTCTTC.

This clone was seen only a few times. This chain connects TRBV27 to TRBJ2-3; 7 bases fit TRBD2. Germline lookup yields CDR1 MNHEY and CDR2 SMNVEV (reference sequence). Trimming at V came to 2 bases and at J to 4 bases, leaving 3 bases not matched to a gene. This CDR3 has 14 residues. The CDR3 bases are TGTGCCAGCAGTTTAAAACGGGGGGCAGATACGCAGTATTTT. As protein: CASSLKRGADTQYF.

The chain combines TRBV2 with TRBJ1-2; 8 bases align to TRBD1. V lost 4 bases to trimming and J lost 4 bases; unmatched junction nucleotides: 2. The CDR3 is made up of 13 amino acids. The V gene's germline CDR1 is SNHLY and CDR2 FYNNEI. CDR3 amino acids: CASSGQGSYGYTF. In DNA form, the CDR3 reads TGTGCCAGCAGTGGACAGGGGAGCTATGGCTACACCTTC.

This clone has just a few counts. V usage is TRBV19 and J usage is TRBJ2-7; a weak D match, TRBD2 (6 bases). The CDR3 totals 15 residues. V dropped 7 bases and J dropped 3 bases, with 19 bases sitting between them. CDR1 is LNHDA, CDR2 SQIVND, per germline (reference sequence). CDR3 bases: TGTGCCAGTAACAAGGACTATAGCGGCTACTACGAGCAGTACTTC. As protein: CASNKDYSGYYEQYF. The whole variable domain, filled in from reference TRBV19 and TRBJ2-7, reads DGGITQSPKYLFRKEGQNVTLSCEQNLNHDAMYWYRQDPGQGLRLIYYSQIVNDFQKGDIAEGYSVSREKKESFPLTVTSAQKNPTAFYLCASNKDYSGYYEQYFGPGTRLTVT.

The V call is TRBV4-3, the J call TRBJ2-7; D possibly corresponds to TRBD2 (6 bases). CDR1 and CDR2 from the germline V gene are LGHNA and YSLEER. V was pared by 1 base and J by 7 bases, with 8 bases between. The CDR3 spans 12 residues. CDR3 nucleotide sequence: TGCGCCAGCAGCCAAGGAGGAGGGGAGCAGTACTTC. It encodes CASSQGGGEQYF.

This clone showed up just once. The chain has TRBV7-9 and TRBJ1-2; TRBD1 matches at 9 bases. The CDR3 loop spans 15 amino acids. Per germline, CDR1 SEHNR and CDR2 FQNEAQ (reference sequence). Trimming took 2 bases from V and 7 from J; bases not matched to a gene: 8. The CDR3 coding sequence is TGTGCCAGCAGCTTAATTGGACAGGGGATTGGTGGCTACACCTTC. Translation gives CASSLIGQGIGGYTF. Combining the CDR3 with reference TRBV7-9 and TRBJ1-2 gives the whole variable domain DTGVSQNPRHKITKRGQNVTFRCDPISEHNRLYWYRQTLGQGPEFLTYFQNEAQLEKSRLLSDRFSAERPKGSFSTLEIQRTEQGDSAMYLCASSLIGQGIGGYTFGSGTRLTVV.

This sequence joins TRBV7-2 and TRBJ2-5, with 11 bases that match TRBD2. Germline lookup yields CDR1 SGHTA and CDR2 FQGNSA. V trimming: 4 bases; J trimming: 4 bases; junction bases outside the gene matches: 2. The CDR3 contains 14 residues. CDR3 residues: CASSSGTSGETQYF. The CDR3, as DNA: TGTGCCAGCAGCTCCGGGACTAGCGGAGAGACCCAGTACTTC.

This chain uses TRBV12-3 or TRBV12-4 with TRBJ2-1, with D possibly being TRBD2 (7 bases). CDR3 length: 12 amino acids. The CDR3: CASGGPDNEQFF. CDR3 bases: TGTGCATCCGGGGGGCCGGACAATGAGCAGTTCTTC.

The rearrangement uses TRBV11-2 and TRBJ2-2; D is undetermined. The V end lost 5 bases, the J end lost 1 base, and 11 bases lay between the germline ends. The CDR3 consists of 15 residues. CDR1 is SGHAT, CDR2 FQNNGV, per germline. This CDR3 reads CASSLERLNTGELFF. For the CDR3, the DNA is TGTGCCAGCAGCCTCGAGAGACTGAACACCGGGGAGCTGTTTTTT.

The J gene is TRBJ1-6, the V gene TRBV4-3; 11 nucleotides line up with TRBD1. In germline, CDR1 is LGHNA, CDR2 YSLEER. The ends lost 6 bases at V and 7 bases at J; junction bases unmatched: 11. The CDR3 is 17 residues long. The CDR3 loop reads CASRFYTGQGGNSPLHF. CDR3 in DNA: TGCGCCAGCAGGTTTTACACGGGACAGGGGGGAAATTCACCCCTCCACTTT.